This T cell receptor (beta chain) comes out of a study of naive and memory T cell subsets. General study results and limits: Gini index rose across naive, CM, EM and EMRA in CD4 and CD8. Especially in CD8 cells, naive repertoires contained a few larger clonotypes, possibly CD45RA-re-expressing memory cells. Between naive and memory subsets, TCR abundance power law exponents differed.

With 6 bases clipped from V and 5 bases from J, the junction kept 7 bases outside the gene matches. Germline loops: CDR1 MNHEY, CDR2 SVGEGT. This CDR3 spans 14 amino acids. Two oligonucleotides, mixed equimolar, formed the beta constant-region primer covering TRBC1 and TRBC2. The ligated cDNA underwent four PCR rounds using SP2 and nested alpha and beta constant-region primers. A single record per CDR3 protein comes from TCRdb applying MiXCR to the UMI-ligation and nested PCR reads. Among about 150,000 distinct CDR3 sequences, approximately 22% were seen once, and the ten largest hold about 0.11%. Four subsets defined by CD45RA and CD27 were sorted after CD3, CD4, CD8 and live/dead staining. As to this clonotype: Its antigen is still unknown.

This clonotype was obtained from a human donor in good health. The chain employs TRBV6-2 or TRBV6-3 and TRBJ2-1; 7 bases match TRBD1. Sequencing was done on a sample of naive CD4+ T cells from blood. The CDR3 sequence is CASRKRGGDNEQFF. CDR3 nucleotides: TGTGCCAGCAGGAAAAGAGGGGGCGACAATGAGCAGTTCTTC.